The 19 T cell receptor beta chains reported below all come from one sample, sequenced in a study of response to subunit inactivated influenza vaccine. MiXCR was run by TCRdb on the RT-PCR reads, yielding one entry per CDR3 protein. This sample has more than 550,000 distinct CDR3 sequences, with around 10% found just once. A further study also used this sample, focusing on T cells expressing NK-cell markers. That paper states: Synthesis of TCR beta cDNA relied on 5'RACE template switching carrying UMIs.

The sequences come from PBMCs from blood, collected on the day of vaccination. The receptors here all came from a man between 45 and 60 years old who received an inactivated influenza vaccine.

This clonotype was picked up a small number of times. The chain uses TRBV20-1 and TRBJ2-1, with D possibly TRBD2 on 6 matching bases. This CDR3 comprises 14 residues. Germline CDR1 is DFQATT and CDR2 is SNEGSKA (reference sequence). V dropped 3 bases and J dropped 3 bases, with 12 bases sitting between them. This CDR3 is CSARGREHYNEQFF. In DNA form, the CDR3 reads TGCAGTGCTAGGGGTCGGGAGCACTACAATGAGCAGTTCTTC.

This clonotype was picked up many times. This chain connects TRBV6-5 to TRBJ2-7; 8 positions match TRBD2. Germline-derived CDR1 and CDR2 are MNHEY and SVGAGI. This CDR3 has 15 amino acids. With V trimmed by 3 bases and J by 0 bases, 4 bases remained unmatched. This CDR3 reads CASSYGLAGSYEQYF. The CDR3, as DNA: TGTGCCAGCAGTTATGGTCTAGCGGGCTCCTACGAGCAGTACTTC.

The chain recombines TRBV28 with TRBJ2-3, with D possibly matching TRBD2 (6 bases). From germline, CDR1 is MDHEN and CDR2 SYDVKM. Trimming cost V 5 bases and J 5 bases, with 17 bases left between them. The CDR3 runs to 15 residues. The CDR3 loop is CASSPPGVGKDTQYF. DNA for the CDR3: TGTGCCAGCAGTCCCCCGGGGGTGGGGAAAGATACGCAGTATTTT.

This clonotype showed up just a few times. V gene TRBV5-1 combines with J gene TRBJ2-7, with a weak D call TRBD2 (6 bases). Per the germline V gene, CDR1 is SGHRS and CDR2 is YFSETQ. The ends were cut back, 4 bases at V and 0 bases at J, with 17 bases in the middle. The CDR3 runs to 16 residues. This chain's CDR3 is CASSRRDSRASYEQYF. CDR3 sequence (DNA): TGCGCCAGCAGCAGGCGGGATTCGCGGGCCTCCTACGAGCAGTACTTC.

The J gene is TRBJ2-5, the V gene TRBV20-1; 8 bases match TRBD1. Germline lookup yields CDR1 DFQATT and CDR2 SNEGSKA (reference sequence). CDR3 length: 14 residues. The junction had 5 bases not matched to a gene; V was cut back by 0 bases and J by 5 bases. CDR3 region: CSAREQGARETQYF. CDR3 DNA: TGCAGTGCTAGAGAGCAGGGGGCGAGGGAGACCCAGTACTTC.

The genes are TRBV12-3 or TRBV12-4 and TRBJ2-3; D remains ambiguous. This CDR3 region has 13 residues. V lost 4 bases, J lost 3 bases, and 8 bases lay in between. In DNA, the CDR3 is TGTGCCAGCAGTTCCAGAGCTACAGATACGCAGTATTTT. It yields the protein CASSSRATDTQYF.

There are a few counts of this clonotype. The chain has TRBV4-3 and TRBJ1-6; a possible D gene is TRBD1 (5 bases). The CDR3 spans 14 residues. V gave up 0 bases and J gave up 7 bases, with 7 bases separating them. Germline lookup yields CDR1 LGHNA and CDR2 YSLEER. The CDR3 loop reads CASSQDQGNSPLHF. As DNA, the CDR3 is TGCGCCAGCAGCCAAGATCAGGGAAATTCACCCCTCCACTTT.

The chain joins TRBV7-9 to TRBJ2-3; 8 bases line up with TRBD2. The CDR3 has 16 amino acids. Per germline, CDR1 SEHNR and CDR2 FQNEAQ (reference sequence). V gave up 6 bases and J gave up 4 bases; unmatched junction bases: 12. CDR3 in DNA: TGTGCCAGCAGACGTTTAAGCGGGAGTAGGGCAGATACGCAGTATTTT. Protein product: CASRRLSGSRADTQYF.

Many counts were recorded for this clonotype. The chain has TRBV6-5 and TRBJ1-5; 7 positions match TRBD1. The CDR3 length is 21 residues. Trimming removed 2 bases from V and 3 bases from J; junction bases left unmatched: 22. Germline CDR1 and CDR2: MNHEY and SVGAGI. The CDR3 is CASSYDSPSGVTGTLNQPQHF. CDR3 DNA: TGTGCCAGCAGTTACGATTCCCCCTCTGGTGTGACAGGGACCCTCAATCAGCCCCAGCATTTT.

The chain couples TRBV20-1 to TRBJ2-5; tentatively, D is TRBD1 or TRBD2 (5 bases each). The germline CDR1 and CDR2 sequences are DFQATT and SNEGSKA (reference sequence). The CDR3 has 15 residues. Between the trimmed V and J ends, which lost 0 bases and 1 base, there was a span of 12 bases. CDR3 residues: CSARDMGPTQETQYF. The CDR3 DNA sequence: TGCAGTGCTAGAGATATGGGACCCACCCAAGAGACCCAGTACTTC.

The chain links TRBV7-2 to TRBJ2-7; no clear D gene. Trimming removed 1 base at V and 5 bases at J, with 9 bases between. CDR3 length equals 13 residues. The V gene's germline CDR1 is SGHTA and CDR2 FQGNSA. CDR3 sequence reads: CASSLERSDEQYF. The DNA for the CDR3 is TGTGCCAGCAGCTTAGAACGGTCGGACGAGCAGTACTTC.

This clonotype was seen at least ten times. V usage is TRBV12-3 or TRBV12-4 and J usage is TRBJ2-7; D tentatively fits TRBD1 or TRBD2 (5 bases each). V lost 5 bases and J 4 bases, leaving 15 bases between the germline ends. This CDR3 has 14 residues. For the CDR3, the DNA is TGTGCCAGCAGTCAGGACTCTAGGGGTTACGAGCAGTACTTC. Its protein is CASSQDSRGYEQYF.

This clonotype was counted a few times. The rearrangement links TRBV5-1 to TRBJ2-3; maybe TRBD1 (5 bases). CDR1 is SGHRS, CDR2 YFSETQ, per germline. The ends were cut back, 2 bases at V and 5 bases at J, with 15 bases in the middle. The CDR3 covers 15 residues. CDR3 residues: CASSFRRQGVDTQYF. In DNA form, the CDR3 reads TGCGCCAGCAGCTTCCGTCGTCAGGGCGTAGATACGCAGTATTTT.

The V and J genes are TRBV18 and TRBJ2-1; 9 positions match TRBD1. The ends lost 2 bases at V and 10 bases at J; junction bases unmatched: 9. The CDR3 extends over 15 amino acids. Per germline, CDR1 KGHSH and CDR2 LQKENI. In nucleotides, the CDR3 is TGTGCCAGCTCACCATCGGGACAGGGAATAATGGAGCAGTTCTTC. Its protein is CASSPSGQGIMEQFF.

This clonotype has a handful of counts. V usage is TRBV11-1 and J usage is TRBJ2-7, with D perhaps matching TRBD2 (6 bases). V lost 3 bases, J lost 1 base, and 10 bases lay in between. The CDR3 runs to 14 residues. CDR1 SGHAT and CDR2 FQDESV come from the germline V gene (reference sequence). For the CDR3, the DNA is TGTGCCAGCAGCTTCCCGGGGGTTTCCTACGAGCAGTACTTC. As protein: CASSFPGVSYEQYF.

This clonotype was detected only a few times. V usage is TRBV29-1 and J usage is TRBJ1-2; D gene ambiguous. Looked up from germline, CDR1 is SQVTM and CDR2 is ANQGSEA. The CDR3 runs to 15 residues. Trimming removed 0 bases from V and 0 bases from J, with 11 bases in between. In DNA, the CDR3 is TGCAGCGTTGAAGATCTGGTGACAACTAACTATGGCTACACCTTC. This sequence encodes CSVEDLVTTNYGYTF.

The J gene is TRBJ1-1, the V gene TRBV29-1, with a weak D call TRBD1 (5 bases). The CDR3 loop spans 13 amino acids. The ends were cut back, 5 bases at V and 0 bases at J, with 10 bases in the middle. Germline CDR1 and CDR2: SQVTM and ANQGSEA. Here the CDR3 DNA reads TGCAGCGTTAAAGGGGACTTGAACACTGAAGCTTTCTTT. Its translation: CSVKGDLNTEAFF.

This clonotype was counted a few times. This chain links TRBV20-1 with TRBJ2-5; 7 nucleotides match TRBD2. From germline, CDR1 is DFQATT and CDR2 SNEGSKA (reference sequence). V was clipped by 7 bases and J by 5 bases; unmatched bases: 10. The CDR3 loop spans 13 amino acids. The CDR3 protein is CSVRDYPRETQYF. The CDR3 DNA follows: TGCAGTGTACGGGACTATCCCCGTGAGACCCAGTACTTC.

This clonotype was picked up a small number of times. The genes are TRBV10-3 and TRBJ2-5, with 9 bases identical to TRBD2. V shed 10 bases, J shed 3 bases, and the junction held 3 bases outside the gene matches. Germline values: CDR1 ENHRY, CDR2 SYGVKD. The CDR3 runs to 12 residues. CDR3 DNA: TGTGCCAGCGGGGGGGGGAAAGAGACCCAGTACTTC. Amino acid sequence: CASGGGKETQYF.